A single T cell receptor beta chain is shown here with its context. The target antigen is unknown. These data belong to a study of T cells after yellow fever vaccination. Overall study: Those fractions that held only low numbers of cells were prepared using the SMART-Seq v4 Ultra Low Input RNA kit.

Study conclusions and caveats: By day 5 rather than day 15, the secondary response had peaked, though it was weaker.

The authors made TCR cDNA by 5'RACE template switching, adding a universal primer site and UMIs. TCRdb re-analysed the 5' RACE reads in MiXCR, keeping a single row per CDR3 protein. The table has approximately 340,000 distinct CDR3 sequences, roughly 8.7% seen once; the top ten hold around 17%. This CDR3 has 13 residues. Germline trimming cut 6 bases from V and 4 bases from J; bases unmatched to any gene: 4. Sequencing used PBMCs, obtained on the day of the first yellow fever vaccination. The chain combines TRBV12-3 or TRBV12-4 with TRBJ1-2, with TRBD1 matching over 8 bases. The TCR sequence derives from a young man who received the YFV17D yellow fever vaccine. The CDR3 DNA is TGTGCCAGCAGCCCAACAGGGGGCTATGGCTACACCTTC. Protein sequence: CASSPTGGYGYTF.